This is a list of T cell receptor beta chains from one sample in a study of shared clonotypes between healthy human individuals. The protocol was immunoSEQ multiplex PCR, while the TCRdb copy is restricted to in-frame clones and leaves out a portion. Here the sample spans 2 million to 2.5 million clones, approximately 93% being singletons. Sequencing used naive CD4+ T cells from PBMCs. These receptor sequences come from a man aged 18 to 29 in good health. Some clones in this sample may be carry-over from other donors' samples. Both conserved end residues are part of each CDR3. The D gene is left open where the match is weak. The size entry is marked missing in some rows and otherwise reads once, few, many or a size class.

cdr3_nt: TGTGCCAGCAGCATTCCGGGAGTTACCTCTGGAAACACCATATATTTT
cdr3_aa: CASSIPGVTSGNTIYF
j_call: TRBJ1-3
v_call: TRBV5-5
clone_size: few
d_call: NA

cdr3_nt: TGTGCCAGCAGCTATGGACAGTCGTCCACTGAAGCTTTCTTT
cdr3_aa: CASSYGQSSTEAFF
j_call: TRBJ1-1
v_call: TRBV11-3
clone_size: NA
d_call: NA

cdr3_nt: TGCGCCAGCAGCCCCCAGGGACTAGCGGGAGTAAAGACCGGGGAGCTGTTTTTT
cdr3_aa: CASSPQGLAGVKTGELFF
j_call: TRBJ2-2
v_call: TRBV4-3
clone_size: NA
d_call: TRBD2

cdr3_nt: TGTGCCATCAGTGAGTCGAACCCATTCGACAGGGCGGTAGATGGCTACACCTTC
cdr3_aa: CAISESNPFDRAVDGYTF
j_call: TRBJ1-2
v_call: TRBV10-3
clone_size: NA
d_call: TRBD1

cdr3_nt: TGCGCCAGCTCTACTGGACTGAACACCGGGGAGCTGTTTTTT
cdr3_aa: CASSTGLNTGELFF
j_call: TRBJ2-2
v_call: TRBV5-1
clone_size: NA
d_call: NA

cdr3_nt: TGTGCCAGCAGTGCTCCTTGGCAGTCTAATGAAAAACTGTTTTTT
cdr3_aa: CASSAPWQSNEKLFF
j_call: TRBJ1-4
v_call: TRBV28
clone_size: NA
d_call: NA

cdr3_nt: TGTGCCTGGAGAGTCCGGCTGGGTGGCTACACCTTC
cdr3_aa: CAWRVRLGGYTF
j_call: TRBJ1-2
v_call: TRBV30
clone_size: NA
d_call: NA

cdr3_nt: TGCGCCAGCAGCCAAGGTACGCCCACCACAGATACGCAGTATTTT
cdr3_aa: CASSQGTPTTDTQYF
j_call: TRBJ2-3
v_call: TRBV4-1
clone_size: NA
d_call: NA

cdr3_nt: TGTGCCAGTAGGCGTCAGTTTGGGGAGTACGAGCAGTACTTC
cdr3_aa: CASRRQFGEYEQYF
j_call: TRBJ2-7
v_call: TRBV2
clone_size: NA
d_call: NA

cdr3_nt: TGTGCCGCCCTAGGGGGGGCGAGAGGCTACACCTTC
cdr3_aa: CAALGGARGYTF
j_call: TRBJ1-2
v_call: TRBV25-1
clone_size: once
d_call: NA

cdr3_nt: TGTGCCAGCAGTCTACAGGGAGGTACTGAAGCTTTCTTT
cdr3_aa: CASSLQGGTEAFF
j_call: TRBJ1-1
v_call: TRBV28
clone_size: NA
d_call: NA

cdr3_nt: TGTGCCAGCAGCCTTCCACTAGCGGGAGATAAATATGAGCAGTTCTTC
cdr3_aa: CASSLPLAGDKYEQFF
j_call: TRBJ2-1
v_call: TRBV5-6
clone_size: NA
d_call: TRBD2

cdr3_nt: TGTGCCAGCAGTTTGTTCGGGGCGACCTCCGGCTTTGCATCCGACGAGCAGTACTTC
cdr3_aa: CASSLFGATSGFASDEQYF
j_call: TRBJ2-7
v_call: TRBV27
clone_size: NA
d_call: NA

cdr3_nt: TGCGCCAGCAGCGCGGGCGGCACAGATACGCAGTATTTT
cdr3_aa: CASSAGGTDTQYF
j_call: TRBJ2-3
v_call: TRBV5-1
clone_size: NA
d_call: NA

cdr3_nt: TGTGCCAGCAGTGAGCTAACTGAAGCTTTCTTT
cdr3_aa: CASSELTEAFF
j_call: TRBJ1-1
v_call: TRBV2
clone_size: few
d_call: NA

cdr3_nt: TGTGCCATCAGGGAGACAGGGGGCGGCTATGGCTACACCTTC
cdr3_aa: CAIRETGGGYGYTF
j_call: TRBJ1-2
v_call: TRBV10-3
clone_size: NA
d_call: TRBD1

cdr3_nt: TGTGCCAGCAGCCTGTCGGGTGGGAACACCATATATTTT
cdr3_aa: CASSLSGGNTIYF
j_call: TRBJ1-3
v_call: TRBV14
clone_size: few
d_call: NA

cdr3_nt: TGTGCCAGCTCGCGGGACAGGGCGAGCACAGATACGCAGTATTTT
cdr3_aa: CASSRDRASTDTQYF
j_call: TRBJ2-3
v_call: TRBV18
clone_size: NA
d_call: TRBD1

cdr3_nt: TGCAGCGTTGAAGAGGGACAGGGTTACGAGCAGTACTTC
cdr3_aa: CSVEEGQGYEQYF
j_call: TRBJ2-7
v_call: TRBV29-1
clone_size: NA
d_call: TRBD1

cdr3_nt: TGTGCCAGCTCACCAGAAACTGATAGAGGCTACACCTTC
cdr3_aa: CASSPETDRGYTF
j_call: TRBJ1-2
v_call: TRBV18
clone_size: NA
d_call: NA

cdr3_nt: TGTGCCAGCAGCTTGCGTACAGCGCTCTACGAGCAGTACTTC
cdr3_aa: CASSLRTALYEQYF
j_call: TRBJ2-7
v_call: TRBV5-6
clone_size: NA
d_call: NA

cdr3_nt: TGTGCCTGGAGCCTTCTCGTCCACGAGCAGTACTTC
cdr3_aa: CAWSLLVHEQYF
j_call: TRBJ2-7
v_call: TRBV30
clone_size: NA
d_call: NA

cdr3_nt: TGTGCCAGCTCACCGATGACACGGGGGCGAAATGGAAACACCATATATTTT
cdr3_aa: CASSPMTRGRNGNTIYF
j_call: TRBJ1-3
v_call: TRBV18
clone_size: NA
d_call: NA

cdr3_nt: TGTGCCAGCAGGACTAGGTTCGAGCAGTACTTC
cdr3_aa: CASRTRFEQYF
j_call: TRBJ2-7
v_call: TRBV28
clone_size: NA
d_call: NA

cdr3_nt: TGTGCCCTCGGGAAGACAGATACGCAGTATTTT
cdr3_aa: CALGKTDTQYF
j_call: TRBJ2-3
v_call: TRBV6-1
clone_size: NA
d_call: NA

cdr3_nt: TGCGCCAGCAGCCTCTTTAGCGCCCGCACAGATACGCAGTATTTT
cdr3_aa: CASSLFSARTDTQYF
j_call: TRBJ2-3
v_call: TRBV5-1
clone_size: NA
d_call: NA

cdr3_nt: TGTGCCGCTCATCCCAGGGGGCAGGGCCAAGGCGAGCAGTACTTC
cdr3_aa: CAAHPRGQGQGEQYF
j_call: TRBJ2-7
v_call: TRBV28
clone_size: once
d_call: TRBD1

cdr3_nt: TGTGCCAGCAGTTTGCTACCAGGCCAAGGGGAGCAGTACTTC
cdr3_aa: CASSLLPGQGEQYF
j_call: TRBJ2-7
v_call: TRBV27
clone_size: once
d_call: NA

cdr3_nt: TGTGCCAGCAGCGTAGGTGGTGGCGCGATCCAGGGCTATGGCTACACCTTC
cdr3_aa: CASSVGGGAIQGYGYTF
j_call: TRBJ1-2
v_call: TRBV9
clone_size: NA
d_call: NA

cdr3_nt: TGCAGCGGGCGGGGACTAGCGATAGAAGAGACCCAGTACTTC
cdr3_aa: CSGRGLAIEETQYF
j_call: TRBJ2-5
v_call: TRBV29-1
clone_size: NA
d_call: TRBD2

cdr3_nt: TGTGCCATCAGTGGAAGACAGGGACCCTACGAGCAGTACTTC
cdr3_aa: CAISGRQGPYEQYF
j_call: TRBJ2-7
v_call: TRBV10-3
clone_size: NA
d_call: TRBD1

cdr3_nt: TGTGCCAGCAGCGGGACTAGTGACGAGCAGTACTTC
cdr3_aa: CASSGTSDEQYF
j_call: TRBJ2-7
v_call: TRBV9
clone_size: NA
d_call: TRBD2

cdr3_nt: TGTGCCAGCAGCTTGCCCGGGACGGGCCGCACCGGGGAGCTGTTTTTT
cdr3_aa: CASSLPGTGRTGELFF
j_call: TRBJ2-2
v_call: TRBV7-9
clone_size: once
d_call: NA

cdr3_nt: TGTGCCAGCAGTGGGCAATATAGCAATCAGCCCCAGCATTTT
cdr3_aa: CASSGQYSNQPQHF
j_call: TRBJ1-5
v_call: TRBV6-1
clone_size: NA
d_call: NA

cdr3_nt: TGTGCCAGCAGTGCACATCTCGGGGGCACTGAAGCTTTCTTT
cdr3_aa: CASSAHLGGTEAFF
j_call: TRBJ1-1
v_call: TRBV6-1
clone_size: NA
d_call: NA

cdr3_nt: TGTGCCAGCAGCTTGGAGGGGGGACTAGCCAAAAACATTCAGTACTTC
cdr3_aa: CASSLEGGLAKNIQYF
j_call: TRBJ2-4
v_call: TRBV5-4
clone_size: NA
d_call: NA

cdr3_nt: TGTGCCAGCAGCAGCCTGTCGAGGGGCAGCACTGAAGCTTTCTTT
cdr3_aa: CASSSLSRGSTEAFF
j_call: TRBJ1-1
v_call: TRBV7-2
clone_size: NA
d_call: NA

cdr3_nt: TGTGCCAGCAGTGTGCCTGGGGCTGAAGCTTTCTTT
cdr3_aa: CASSVPGAEAFF
j_call: TRBJ1-1
v_call: TRBV2
clone_size: NA
d_call: NA

cdr3_nt: TGTGCCAGCAGCCGCGGACTAGCGGCCTACAATGAGCAGTTCTTC
cdr3_aa: CASSRGLAAYNEQFF
j_call: TRBJ2-1
v_call: TRBV7-2
clone_size: NA
d_call: TRBD2

cdr3_nt: TGTGCCAGCAGTTACTCGAGGAGGACCAATCAGCCCCAGCATTTT
cdr3_aa: CASSYSRRTNQPQHF
j_call: TRBJ1-5
v_call: TRBV6-5
clone_size: NA
d_call: NA

cdr3_nt: TGTGCCAGCAGCTTAGCAGACAGGAGGGTCGGGACCCAGTACTTC
cdr3_aa: CASSLADRRVGTQYF
j_call: TRBJ2-5
v_call: TRBV7-9
clone_size: NA
d_call: NA

cdr3_nt: TGTGCCAGCACAGGGGGAAGGAGGACCGGGGAGCTGTTTTTT
cdr3_aa: CASTGGRRTGELFF
j_call: TRBJ2-2
v_call: TRBV27
clone_size: NA
d_call: TRBD1

cdr3_nt: TGTGCCAGCAGCTTAGGTAATGGACAGCCCCAGCATTTT
cdr3_aa: CASSLGNGQPQHF
j_call: TRBJ1-5
v_call: TRBV7-3
clone_size: few
d_call: NA

cdr3_nt: TGCGCCAGCAGCTTGGTGGCGGGAGGGCCCCCAGATACGCAGTATTTT
cdr3_aa: CASSLVAGGPPDTQYF
j_call: TRBJ2-3
v_call: TRBV5-1
clone_size: NA
d_call: TRBD2

cdr3_nt: TGTGCCAGCAGTGGCTTTGGGGTAGAAGCTTTCTTT
cdr3_aa: CASSGFGVEAFF
j_call: TRBJ1-1
v_call: TRBV2
clone_size: few
d_call: NA

cdr3_nt: TGCGCCAGCAGCCCCCTCGCAGATACGCAGTATTTT
cdr3_aa: CASSPLADTQYF
j_call: TRBJ2-3
v_call: TRBV5-1
clone_size: once
d_call: NA

cdr3_nt: TGTGCCAGCGACTACGGGAACAGGGCCATAAACGAGCAGTACTTC
cdr3_aa: CASDYGNRAINEQYF
j_call: TRBJ2-7
v_call: TRBV5-8
clone_size: NA
d_call: NA

cdr3_nt: TGTGCCATCAGGGGGCAGAGCTACGAGCAGTACTTC
cdr3_aa: CAIRGQSYEQYF
j_call: TRBJ2-7
v_call: TRBV10-3
clone_size: NA
d_call: NA

cdr3_nt: TGCGCCAGCAGCCGGGCGGGACAGGGGGGCATGAATGAGCAGTTCTTC
cdr3_aa: CASSRAGQGGMNEQFF
j_call: TRBJ2-1
v_call: TRBV10-1
clone_size: NA
d_call: TRBD1

cdr3_nt: TGTGCCAGCAGCTTAGCGGGGCCAGGAAACACCATATATTTT
cdr3_aa: CASSLAGPGNTIYF
j_call: TRBJ1-3
v_call: TRBV7-9
clone_size: NA
d_call: NA

cdr3_nt: TGCAGCGTTGAGAGGTCTGGGGCAAGGGAGGGACGGGAGCAGTTCTTC
cdr3_aa: CSVERSGAREGREQFF
j_call: TRBJ2-1
v_call: TRBV29-1
clone_size: NA
d_call: TRBD2